A single sample is the source of the 25 T cell receptor beta chains below, sequenced in a study of blood T cell repertoires in COVID-19. Sequencing was performed with immunoSEQ multiplex PCR; in TCRdb, only in-frame clones are kept and a portion is missing. Among around 18,000 clones listed, 65% to 80% were seen once. Material for sequencing was peripheral blood. Receptor source: a man between 65 and 85 years old with COVID-19, enrolled during active disease.

The rearrangement joins TRBV20-1 to TRBJ1-2; D gene ambiguous. V was clipped by 3 bases and J by 5 bases, with 10 bases between them. The CDR3 covers 12 residues. Germline lookup yields CDR1 DFQATT and CDR2 SNEGSKA (reference sequence). The DNA for the CDR3 is TGCAGTGCTAGTAGCCCTCAATATGGCTACACCTTC. Amino acid sequence: CSASSPQYGYTF.

There are a few counts of this clone. V and J are TRBV5-5 and TRBJ2-7; 8 positions match TRBD2. Trimming cost V 6 bases and J 5 bases; bases outside gene matches: 7. The CDR3 is made up of 13 amino acids. The germline V gene encodes CDR1 SGHKS and CDR2 YYEKEE (reference sequence). DNA of the CDR3: TGTGCCAGCAAAACCCGCGGGGGGAACGAGCAGTACTTC. Translation: CASKTRGGNEQYF.

This clone was observed a handful of times. For the CDR3, the DNA is TGTGCCTGGAGGATGGGGCTCTCTGGGGCCAACGTCCTGACTTTC. This encodes CAWRMGLSGANVLTF. This chain links TRBV30 with TRBJ2-6; D might be TRBD1 (5 bases). Trimming pared 3 bases from V and 0 bases from J, leaving 9 bases between. CDR1 is GTSNPN and CDR2 is SVGIG in the germline V gene (reference sequence). The CDR3 spans 15 residues.

J is TRBJ1-1 and V is TRBV28; a possible D gene is TRBD1 (5 bases). The V end lost 2 bases, the J end lost 1 base, and 5 bases lay between the germline ends. This CDR3 spans 13 amino acids. Germline CDR1 reads MDHEN; CDR2 reads SYDVKM. This CDR3 is CASSLRGNTEAFF. In DNA, the CDR3 is TGTGCCAGCAGTTTAAGGGGGAACACTGAAGCTTTCTTT.

This clone qualifies as medium-sized. The rearrangement links TRBV5-1 to TRBJ2-7, with 8 nucleotides matching TRBD1. Germline V gives CDR1 SGHRS, CDR2 YFSETQ. The CDR3 is 15 amino acids. J gave up 4 bases and V 0 bases, and 6 bases lay outside the gene matches. DNA of the CDR3: TGCGCCAGCAGCTTGGCCGGACAGGGAAAGTACGAGCAGTACTTC. This sequence encodes CASSLAGQGKYEQYF.

As regards this clone: Within the sample, other DNA sequences also encode this same CDR3. The chain carries TRBV5-4 and TRBJ1-5, with D perhaps TRBD1 (6 bases). CDR1 is SGHNT, CDR2 YYREEE, per germline (reference sequence). The V and J ends lost 4 bases and 3 bases respectively, with 11 bases between them. The CDR3 extends over 14 amino acids. CDR3: CASSLQGPNQPQHF. DNA for the CDR3: TGTGCCAGCAGCCTCCAGGGGCCCAATCAGCCCCAGCATTTT.

The chain carries TRBV6-6 and TRBJ1-6; D not certain. This CDR3 is 14 amino acids long. The ends were cut back, 2 bases at V and 6 bases at J, with 8 bases in the middle. Germline CDR1 is MNHNY and CDR2 is SVGAGI (reference sequence). CDR3 sequence: CASSYPESNSPLHF. DNA of the CDR3: TGTGCCAGCAGTTACCCGGAGAGTAATTCACCCCTCCACTTT.

This clone appeared a few times. The chain uses TRBV5-1 and TRBJ1-6; tentatively, D is TRBD1 (6 bases). Between the trimmed V and J ends, which lost 4 bases and 9 bases, there was a span of 17 bases. Germline V gives CDR1 SGHRS, CDR2 YFSETQ. The CDR3 runs to 15 residues. CDR3 loop: CASSPRPSQGSPLHF. In DNA, the CDR3 is TGCGCCAGCAGCCCGAGACCGTCACAGGGTTCACCCCTCCACTTT.

The V gene is TRBV5-4, the J gene TRBJ2-6; tentatively, D is TRBD2 (5 bases). The CDR3 is 19 amino acids. The V gene's germline CDR1 is SGHNT and CDR2 YYREEE (reference sequence). The V and J ends lost 4 bases and 0 bases respectively, with 20 bases between them. Here the CDR3 reads CASSKKFGGSGSGANVLTF. CDR3 sequence (DNA): TGTGCCAGCAGCAAAAAGTTTGGCGGGTCGGGCTCTGGGGCCAACGTCCTGACTTTC.

The rearrangement joins TRBV6-6 to TRBJ1-6, with TRBD1 matching 11 bases. CDR3 size: 12 residues. In germline, CDR1 is MNHNY, CDR2 SVGAGI (reference sequence). V was pared by 6 bases and J by 17 bases, with 6 bases of the junction left unmatched. CDR3 bases: TGTGCCAGCAGGGGGGGACAGGGGGTGTTCCACTTT. Amino acid sequence: CASRGGQGVFHF.

For the CDR3, the DNA is TGCAGCGCGGGATTAGAAGCTTTCTTT. This encodes CSAGLEAFF. The chain uses TRBV29-1 and TRBJ1-1, with D unresolved. Trimming took off 7 bases at V and 8 bases at J, with 8 bases between the two ends. The germline V gene has CDR1 SQVTM and CDR2 ANQGSEA. The CDR3 runs to 9 residues.

CDR3 DNA sequence: TGTGCCAGCAGCCTGCACTGGGGCAATAGCAATCAGCCCCAGCATTTT. It codes for CASSLHWGNSNQPQHF. The chain is built from TRBV5-8 and TRBJ1-5; D perhaps matches TRBD1 (5 bases). The V end lost 4 bases, the J end lost 0 bases, and 14 bases lay between the germline ends. Germline lookup yields CDR1 SGHTS and CDR2 YDEGEE. CDR3 length: 16 amino acids.

The chain links TRBV27 to TRBJ1-6, with D possibly being TRBD1 (5 bases). Trimming stripped 2 bases from V and 4 bases from J, with 15 bases between. Germline CDR1 and CDR2: MNHEY and SMNVEV (reference sequence). There are 17 residues in the CDR3. In DNA form, the CDR3 reads TGTGCCAGCAGTTTACGGGCCAGGGCGCTATATAATTCACCCCTCCACTTT. This codes for CASSLRARALYNSPLHF.

The chain has TRBV6-4 and TRBJ2-7; D remains ambiguous. With 2 bases removed from V and 3 bases from J, the gap between germline ends came to 20 bases. CDR1 is MRHNA and CDR2 is SNTAGT in the germline V gene. There are 17 residues in the CDR3. Here the CDR3 reads CASSDITEDTSYYEQYF. DNA for the CDR3: TGTGCCAGCAGTGACATAACAGAAGATACGAGCTACTACGAGCAGTACTTC.

V is TRBV5-1 and J is TRBJ2-3; 7 positions match TRBD1. The CDR3 is 15 residues long. The V gene's germline CDR1 is SGHRS and CDR2 YFSETQ. V was pared by 0 bases and J by 2 bases, with 3 bases of the junction left unmatched. CDR3 nucleotide sequence: TGCGCCAGCAGCTTGGAGGGACAGCACACAGATACGCAGTATTTT. Translation gives CASSLEGQHTDTQYF.

This chain links TRBV25-1 with TRBJ2-7; the D gene is possibly TRBD1 (6 bases). Trimming took 5 bases from V and 3 from J, leaving 8 bases between them. The germline V gene encodes CDR1 MGHDK and CDR2 SYGVNS. The CDR3 is made up of 12 amino acids. CDR3 DNA sequence: TGTGCCAGCAGTCAAGGGGGCTACGAGCAGTACTTC. Its protein is CASSQGGYEQYF.

The chain uses TRBV3-1 (or the pseudogene TRBV3-2) and TRBJ1-1; D perhaps matches TRBD1 (5 bases). The germline V and J ends were trimmed by 3 bases and 7 bases, with 9 bases remaining between them. The CDR3 is 12 amino acids. Germline V gene sequence: CDR1 LGHDT, CDR2 YNNKEL (reference sequence). CDR3 nucleotides: TGTGCCAGCAGCCAGGGCCAGGGTGAAGCTTTCTTT. Amino acid sequence: CASSQGQGEAFF.

The chain has TRBV5-1 and TRBJ2-5; the match to TRBD1 covers 7 bases. The CDR3 runs 15 residues. V shed 0 bases and J 1 base; nucleotides not matched to a gene: 3. Germline values: CDR1 SGHRS, CDR2 YFSETQ. The DNA for the CDR3 is TGCGCCAGCAGCTTGGGGGACAGACTCCAAGAGACCCAGTACTTC. Translation: CASSLGDRLQETQYF.

This rearrangement joins TRBV5-1 to TRBJ1-1; 7 bases match TRBD1. The CDR3 is made up of 15 amino acids. CDR1 and CDR2 from the germline V gene are SGHRS and YFSETQ. The V gene end was trimmed by 2 bases and the J gene end by 1 base; junction bases not matched to a gene: 5. In DNA form, the CDR3 reads TGCGCCAGCAGCTTTTCCGGGACAGAGAACACTGAAGCTTTCTTT. It translates to CASSFSGTENTEAFF. Filled out from reference TRBV5-1 and TRBJ1-1, the complete variable domain reads KAGVTQTPRYLIKTRGQQVTLSCSPISGHRSVSWYQQTPGQGLQFLFEYFSETQRNKGNFPGRFSGRQFSNSRSEMNVSTLELGDSALYLCASSFSGTENTEAFFGQGTRLTVV.

The chain combines TRBV15 with TRBJ1-2; the match to TRBD1 covers 9 bases. CDR1 and CDR2 (germline): LNHNV, YYDKDF (reference sequence). With V trimmed by 0 bases and J by 8 bases, 10 bases remained unmatched. The CDR3 loop spans 16 amino acids. CDR3 amino acids: CATSRDPGQGSRGYTF. For the CDR3, the DNA is TGTGCCACCAGCAGAGATCCGGGACAGGGATCGAGAGGCTACACCTTC.

Only one count was recorded for this clone. The genes are TRBV5-1 and TRBJ1-2; D is undetermined. Trimming took off 5 bases at V and 2 bases at J, with 13 bases between the two ends. The CDR3 is 14 residues long. Germline lookup yields CDR1 SGHRS and CDR2 YFSETQ. The CDR3, as DNA: TGCGCCAGCAGTCCCCTACACGGGAACTATGGCTACACCTTC. It is translated as CASSPLHGNYGYTF.

The chain uses TRBV7-2 and TRBJ2-7, with TRBD1 matching 7 bases. The CDR3 loop spans 15 amino acids. The ends lost 2 bases at V and 5 bases at J; junction bases unmatched: 9. CDR1 is SGHTA, CDR2 FQGNSA, per germline. The CDR3 loop reads CASSLRATGIHEQYF. The CDR3 DNA reads as TGTGCCAGCAGCTTACGAGCGACAGGGATCCACGAGCAGTACTTC.

The chain couples TRBV4-3 to TRBJ2-2; 9 nucleotides line up with TRBD1. This CDR3 has 15 residues. Germline V CDR1 and CDR2: LGHNA, YSLEER. Germline trimming cut 8 bases from V and 8 bases from J; bases unmatched to any gene: 12. CDR3 region: CASGLMLGQGGELFF. The CDR3 DNA reads TGCGCCAGCGGCCTCATGCTGGGACAGGGAGGGGAGCTGTTTTTT.

This chain uses TRBV6-1 with TRBJ1-6; D is unresolved. This CDR3 is 17 amino acids long. Germline V gene data show CDR1 as MNHNS and CDR2 as SASEGT. Trimming took 2 bases from V and 15 from J, leaving 26 bases between them. The CDR3 loop is CASSESNQVDYNSGLHF. In DNA form, the CDR3 reads TGTGCCAGCAGTGAATCAAACCAAGTAGATTATAATTCGGGCCTCCACTTT.

CDR3 nucleotides: TGTGCCAGCAGCCGGGGACTAGCGGGGGGGAAGGAGCAGTTCTTC. Translating gives CASSRGLAGGKEQFF. The genes are TRBV7-2 and TRBJ2-1, with 16 bases aligning to TRBD2. J gave up 10 bases and V 5 bases, and 5 bases lay outside the gene matches. The germline gives CDR1 SGHTA, CDR2 FQGNSA. This CDR3 region has 15 residues.